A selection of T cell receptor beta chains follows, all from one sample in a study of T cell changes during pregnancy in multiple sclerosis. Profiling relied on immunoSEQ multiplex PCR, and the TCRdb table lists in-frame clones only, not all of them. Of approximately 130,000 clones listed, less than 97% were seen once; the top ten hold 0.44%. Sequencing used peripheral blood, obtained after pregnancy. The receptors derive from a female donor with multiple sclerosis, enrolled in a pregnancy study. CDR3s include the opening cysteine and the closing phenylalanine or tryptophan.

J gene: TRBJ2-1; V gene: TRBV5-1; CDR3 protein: CASSRTSGSRGEQFF
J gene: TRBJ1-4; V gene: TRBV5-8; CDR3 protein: CASSEGQGWGNEKLFF
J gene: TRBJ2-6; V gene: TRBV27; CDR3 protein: CASSFSTGANVLTF
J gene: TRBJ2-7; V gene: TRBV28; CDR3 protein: CASSRPLAGNSYEQYF
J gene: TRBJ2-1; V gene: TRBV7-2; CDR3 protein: CASSFKDSFYNEQFF
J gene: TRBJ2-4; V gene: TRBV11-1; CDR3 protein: CASSLKEAGRTKNIQYF
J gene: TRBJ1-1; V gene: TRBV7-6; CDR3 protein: CASSTRGGANTEAFF
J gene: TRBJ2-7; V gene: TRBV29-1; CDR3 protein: CSAQSGSPSYEQYF
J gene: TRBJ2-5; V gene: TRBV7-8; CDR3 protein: CASSLESSGISETQYF
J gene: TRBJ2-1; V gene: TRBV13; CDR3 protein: CASSSRLAGGPISSYNEQFF
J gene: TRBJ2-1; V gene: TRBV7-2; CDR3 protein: CASSFLGTGLNEQFF
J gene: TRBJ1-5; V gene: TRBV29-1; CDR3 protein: CSVAGDGPNQPQHF
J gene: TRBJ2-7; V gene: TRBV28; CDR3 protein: CASTFGVEQYF
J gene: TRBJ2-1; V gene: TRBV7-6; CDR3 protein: CASSSLAGAVNEQFF
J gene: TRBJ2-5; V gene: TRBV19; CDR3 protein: CAVGVQGVGTQYF
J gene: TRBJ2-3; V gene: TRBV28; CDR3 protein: CASSSGTSGAARTDTQYF
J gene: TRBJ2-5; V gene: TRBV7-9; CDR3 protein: CASSFTRLSGSRETQYF
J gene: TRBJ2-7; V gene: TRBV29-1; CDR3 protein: CSVAQEREQYF
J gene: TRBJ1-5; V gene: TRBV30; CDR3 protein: CAWNGQPQHF
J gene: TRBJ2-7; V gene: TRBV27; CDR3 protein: CASSLGPVYEQYF
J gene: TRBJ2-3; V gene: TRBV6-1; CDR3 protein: CASSEALGDRGADTQYF
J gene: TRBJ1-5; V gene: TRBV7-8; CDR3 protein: CASSLGVPRGYSNQPQHF
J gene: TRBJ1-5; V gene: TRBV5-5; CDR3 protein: CASSNTIRERAEPQHF
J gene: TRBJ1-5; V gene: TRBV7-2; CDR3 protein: CASSLEGRGAQPQHF
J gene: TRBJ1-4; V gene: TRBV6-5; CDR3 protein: CASSYTPGGDEKLFF
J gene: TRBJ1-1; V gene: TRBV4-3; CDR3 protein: CASSLYPRGPTEAFF
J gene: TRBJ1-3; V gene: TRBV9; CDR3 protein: CASSGAYSGNTIYF
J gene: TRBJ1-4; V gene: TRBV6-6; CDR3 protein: CASRPYTGSHEKLFF
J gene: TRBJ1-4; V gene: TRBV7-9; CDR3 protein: CASSLATGSATNEKLFF
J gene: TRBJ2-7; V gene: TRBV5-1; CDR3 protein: CASSWGLAGGAYEQYF
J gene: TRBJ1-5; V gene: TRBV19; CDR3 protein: CASRIQGNQYSNQPQHF
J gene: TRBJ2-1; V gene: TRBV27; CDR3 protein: CASSLRLAGDNEQFF
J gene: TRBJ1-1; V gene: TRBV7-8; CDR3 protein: CASSFGQGEAFF
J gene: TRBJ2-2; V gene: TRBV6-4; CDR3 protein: CASPLAPASNTGELFF
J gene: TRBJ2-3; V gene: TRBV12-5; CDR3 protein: CASGLARDRVDPDTQYF
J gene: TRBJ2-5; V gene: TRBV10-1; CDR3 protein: CASRRLADQETQYF
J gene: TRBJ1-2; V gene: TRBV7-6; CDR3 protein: CASSLGGTLSGYTF
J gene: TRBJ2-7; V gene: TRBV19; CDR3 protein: CASSRESSYEQYF
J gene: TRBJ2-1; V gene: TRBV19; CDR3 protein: CASSRPGLAGVGQFF
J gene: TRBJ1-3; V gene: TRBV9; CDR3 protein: CASSGGWTGVDSGNTIYF
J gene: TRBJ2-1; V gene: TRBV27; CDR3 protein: CASTESSSYNEQFF
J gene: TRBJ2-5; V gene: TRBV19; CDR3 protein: CASSSVGGVEETQYF
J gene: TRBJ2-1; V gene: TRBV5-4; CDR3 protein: CASSLPGGALGSIF
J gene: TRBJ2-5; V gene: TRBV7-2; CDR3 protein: CASSLRIRGSETQYF
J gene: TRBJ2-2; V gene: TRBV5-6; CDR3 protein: CASSETGDDGELFF
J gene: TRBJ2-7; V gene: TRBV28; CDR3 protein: CASSYPWTGSYEQYF
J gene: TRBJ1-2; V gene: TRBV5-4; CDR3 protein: CASSLGGGQGDGYTF
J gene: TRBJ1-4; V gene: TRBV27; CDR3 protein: CASSLSGGATNEKLFF
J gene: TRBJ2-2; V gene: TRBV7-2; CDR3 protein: CASSLGGVSWGAPGELFF
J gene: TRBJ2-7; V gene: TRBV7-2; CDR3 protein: CASSLSTGGYEQYF
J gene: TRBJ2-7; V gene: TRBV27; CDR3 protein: CASSFWAPMGRGGYEQYF
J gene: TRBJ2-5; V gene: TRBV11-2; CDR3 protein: CASSSLTSGQETQYF
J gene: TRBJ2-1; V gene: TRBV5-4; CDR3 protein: CASSAPSLNEQFF
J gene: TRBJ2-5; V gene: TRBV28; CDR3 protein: CASSFLAGVETQYF
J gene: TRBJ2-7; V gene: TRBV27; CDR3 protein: CASSFTSGSYEQYF
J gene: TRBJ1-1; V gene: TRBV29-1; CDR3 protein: CSVGDGFEAFF
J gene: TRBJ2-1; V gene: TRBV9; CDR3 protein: CASSVAPSRTSGRSDEQFF
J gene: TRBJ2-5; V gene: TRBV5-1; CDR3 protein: CASSFGLSREIYETQYF